A selection of T cell receptor beta chains follows, all from one sample in a study of PD-1 blockade in classical Hodgkin lymphoma. Sequencing was performed with immunoSEQ multiplex PCR; in TCRdb, only in-frame clones are kept and a portion is missing. The table includes roughly 100,000 clones, about nine tenths detected once. Specimen: peripheral blood mononuclear cells (PBMCs), collected before the fourth cycle of nivolumab. These receptor sequences come from a human donor with classical Hodgkin lymphoma. The CDR3 runs from the conserved cysteine through the conserved F or W. A D gene is named only where the DNA matches it firmly. Not every row has a clone size; where given, it reads once, few, many or a size class.

CDR3 length	J gene	clone size	V gene	D gene	CDR3 DNA	CDR3 protein
14	TRBJ2-3	.	TRBV5-4	TRBD1	TGTGCCAGCAAGGGGACAGTCAGCACAGATACGCAGTATTTT	CASKGTVSTDTQYF
17	TRBJ1-2	.	TRBV4-2	TRBD1	TGTGCCAGCAGCCAAGAGACTATTCAGGGGGCGTCGAGGGGCTACACCTTC	CASSQETIQGASRGYTF
15	TRBJ2-1	.	TRBV5-6	.	TGTGCCAGCAGCTTACAAGGTAATCCCTACAATGAGCAGTTCTTC	CASSLQGNPYNEQFF
15	TRBJ1-5	.	TRBV19	.	TGTGCCAGTATTCTCGGGGGGCATAGCAATCAGCCCCAGCATTTT	CASILGGHSNQPQHF
15	TRBJ1-4	.	TRBV7-2	.	TGTGCCAGCAGCGACGTAAAGGGGGTTAATGAAAAACTGTTTTTT	CASSDVKGVNEKLFF
15	TRBJ2-7	.	TRBV27	.	TGTGCCAGCAGTTTAGAGGGGGGCAGGCCCTACGAGCAGTACTTC	CASSLEGGRPYEQYF
11	TRBJ1-1	.	TRBV29-1	.	TGCAGCGTTGAACGGCAGGGGATGGCTTTCTTT	CSVERQGMAFF
14	TRBJ1-2	.	TRBV25-1	.	TGTGCCAGCAGTGATCCGGTCCCTATTAACGGCTACACCTTC	CASSDPVPINGYTF
10	TRBJ1-1	.	TRBV20-1	.	TGCAGTGCTAGAGGTGCTGAAGCTTTCTTT	CSARGAEAFF
15	TRBJ1-2	.	TRBV10-3	.	TGTGCCATCACCCCGAGCCTCAACCTGGACTATGGCTACACCTTC	CAITPSLNLDYGYTF
17	TRBJ2-5	.	TRBV4-1	TRBD2	TGCGCCAGCAGCCAAGGTCCTAGCGGGAGAGTACAAGAGACCCAGTACTTC	CASSQGPSGRVQETQYF
11	TRBJ1-1	.	TRBV20-1	.	TGCAGTGCTAGGATGGTCACTGAAGCTTTCTTT	CSARMVTEAFF
15	TRBJ1-2	.	TRBV19	.	TGTGCCAGTAACCCTAGCGGGGGCGGTAACTATGGCTACACCTTC	CASNPSGGGNYGYTF
16	TRBJ2-2	.	TRBV4-3	TRBD1	TGCGCCAGCAGCCAAGATCTGACAGGGGACACCGGGGAGCTGTTTTTT	CASSQDLTGDTGELFF
16	TRBJ2-1	few	TRBV5-4	TRBD2	TGTGCCAGCAGCTTGGGTCGACTAGCGGCTTACAATGAGCAGTTCTTC	CASSLGRLAAYNEQFF
16	TRBJ1-2	.	TRBV5-6	TRBD1	TGTGCCAGCAGCTCGCCGACAGGGGGAAGTCTCTATGGCTACACCTTC	CASSSPTGGSLYGYTF
16	TRBJ1-5	.	TRBV28	.	TGTGCCAGCAGTTTAGGAGGTATCTATAGCAATCAGCCCCAGCATTTT	CASSLGGIYSNQPQHF
13	TRBJ1-2	.	TRBV19	TRBD1	TGTGCCAGTGAGCCGGGACAGGGTTTGGGCTACACCTTC	CASEPGQGLGYTF
16	TRBJ2-7	.	TRBV7-6	TRBD2	TGTGCCAGCAGCTTAGGGTCCGGGGGGAGCTCCTACGAGCAGTACTTC	CASSLGSGGSSYEQYF
16	TRBJ2-1	.	TRBV5-1	TRBD2	TGCGCCAGCAGCCCGGGACTAGCGGGAGATTACAATGAGCAGTTCTTC	CASSPGLAGDYNEQFF